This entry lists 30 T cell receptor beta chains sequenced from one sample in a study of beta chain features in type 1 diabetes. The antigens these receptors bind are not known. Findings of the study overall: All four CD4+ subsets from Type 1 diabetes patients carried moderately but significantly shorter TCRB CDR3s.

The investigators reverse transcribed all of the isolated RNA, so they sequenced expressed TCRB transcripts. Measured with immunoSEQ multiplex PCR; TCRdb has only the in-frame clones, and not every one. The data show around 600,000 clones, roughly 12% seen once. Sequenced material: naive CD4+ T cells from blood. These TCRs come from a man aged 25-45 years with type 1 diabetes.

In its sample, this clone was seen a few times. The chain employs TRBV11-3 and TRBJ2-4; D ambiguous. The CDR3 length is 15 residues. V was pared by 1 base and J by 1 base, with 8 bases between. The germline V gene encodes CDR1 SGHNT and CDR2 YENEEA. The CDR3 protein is CASSLGALAKNIQYF. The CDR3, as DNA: TGTGCCAGCAGCTTAGGGGCGTTGGCCAAAAACATTCAGTACTTC. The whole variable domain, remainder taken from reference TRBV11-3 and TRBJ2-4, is EAGVVQSPRYKIIEKKQPVAFWCNPISGHNTLYWYLQNLGQGPELLIRYENEEAVDDSQLPKDRFSAERLKGVDSTLKIQPAELGDSAVYLCASSLGALAKNIQYFGAGTRLSVL.

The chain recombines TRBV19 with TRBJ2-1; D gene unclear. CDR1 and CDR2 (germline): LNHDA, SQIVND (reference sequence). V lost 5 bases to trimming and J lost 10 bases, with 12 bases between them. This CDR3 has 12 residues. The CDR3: CASSAQETEQFF. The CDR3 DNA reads TGTGCCAGTAGTGCTCAGGAGACCGAGCAGTTCTTC.

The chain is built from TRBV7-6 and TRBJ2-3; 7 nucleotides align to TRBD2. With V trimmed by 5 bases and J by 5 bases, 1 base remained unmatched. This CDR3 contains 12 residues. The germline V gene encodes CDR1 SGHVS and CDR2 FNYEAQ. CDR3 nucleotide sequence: TGTGCCAGCAGCCGGGGGGTAGATACGCAGTATTTT. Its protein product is CASSRGVDTQYF.

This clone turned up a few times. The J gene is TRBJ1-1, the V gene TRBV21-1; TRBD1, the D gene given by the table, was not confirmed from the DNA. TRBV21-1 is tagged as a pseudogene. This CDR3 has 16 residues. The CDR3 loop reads CASSKAHRGTDTEAFF. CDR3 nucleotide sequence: TGTGCCAGCAGCAAAGCGCACAGGGGGACGGACACTGAAGCTTTCTTT.

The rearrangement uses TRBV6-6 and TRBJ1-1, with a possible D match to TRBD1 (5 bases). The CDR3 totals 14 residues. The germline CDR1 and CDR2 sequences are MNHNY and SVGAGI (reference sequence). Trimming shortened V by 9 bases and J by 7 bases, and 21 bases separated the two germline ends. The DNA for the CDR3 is TGTGCCAGTCGACTGGGGTCAGGGCATGGTGAAGCTTTCTTT. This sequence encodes CASRLGSGHGEAFF.

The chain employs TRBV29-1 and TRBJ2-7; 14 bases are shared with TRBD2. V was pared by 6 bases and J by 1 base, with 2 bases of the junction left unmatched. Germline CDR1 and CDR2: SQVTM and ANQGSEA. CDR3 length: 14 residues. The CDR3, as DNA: TGCAGCGTCGGGACTAGCGGGGGTTCCTACGAGCAGTACTTC. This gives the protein CSVGTSGGSYEQYF.

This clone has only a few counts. CDR3 sequence: CASSQDRYSTDTQYF. Written as DNA, the CDR3 is TGCGCCAGCAGCCAAGACAGGTATAGCACAGATACGCAGTATTTT. This rearrangement joins TRBV4-3 to TRBJ2-3; no reliable D call. The germline V gene encodes CDR1 LGHNA and CDR2 YSLEER. V lost 0 bases, J lost 0 bases, and 7 bases lay in between. The CDR3 consists of 15 residues.

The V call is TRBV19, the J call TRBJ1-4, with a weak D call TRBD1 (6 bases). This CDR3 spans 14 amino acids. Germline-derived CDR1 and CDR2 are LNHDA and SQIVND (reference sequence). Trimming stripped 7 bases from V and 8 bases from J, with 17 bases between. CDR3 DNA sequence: TGTGCCAGTATTTCTGCGGACAGAAGGGAAAAACTGTTTTTT. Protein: CASISADRREKLFF.

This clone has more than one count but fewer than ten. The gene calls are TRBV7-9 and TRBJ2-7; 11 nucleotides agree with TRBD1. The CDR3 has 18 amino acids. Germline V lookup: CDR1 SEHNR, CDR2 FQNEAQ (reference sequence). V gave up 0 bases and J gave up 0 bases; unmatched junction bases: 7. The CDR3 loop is CASSLAGTGGDPSYEQYF. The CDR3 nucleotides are TGTGCCAGCAGCTTAGCCGGGACAGGGGGTGATCCCTCCTACGAGCAGTACTTC.

The CDR3 reads CASSLEVVSRPLHF. The CDR3 coding sequence is TGTGCCAGCAGCTTAGAGGTGGTATCTCGACCCCTCCACTTT. The V call is TRBV7-2, the J call TRBJ1-6; D uncertain. Germline V CDR1 and CDR2: SGHTA, FQGNSA. Trimming stripped 1 base from V and 12 bases from J, with 13 bases between. The CDR3 consists of 14 residues. Based on the CDR3 plus reference TRBV7-2 and TRBJ1-6, the full variable domain is GAGVSQSPSNKVTEKGKDVELRCDPISGHTALYWYRQSLGQGLEFLIYFQGNSAPDKSGLPSDRFSAERTGGSVSTLTIQRTQQEDSAVYLCASSLEVVSRPLHFGNGTRLTVT.

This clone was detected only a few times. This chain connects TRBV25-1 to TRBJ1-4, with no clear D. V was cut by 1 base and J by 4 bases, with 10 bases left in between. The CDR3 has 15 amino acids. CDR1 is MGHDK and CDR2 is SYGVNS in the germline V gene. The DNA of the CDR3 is TGTGCCAGCAGTGAATTAAACAGATATAATGAAAAACTGTTTTTT. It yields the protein CASSELNRYNEKLFF.

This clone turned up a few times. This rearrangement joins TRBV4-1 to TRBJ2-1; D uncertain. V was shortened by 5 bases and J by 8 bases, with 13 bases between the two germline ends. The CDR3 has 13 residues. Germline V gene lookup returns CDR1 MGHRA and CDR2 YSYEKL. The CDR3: CASSEGAGYEQFF. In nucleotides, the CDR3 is TGCGCCAGCAGCGAAGGTGCCGGGTATGAGCAGTTCTTC.

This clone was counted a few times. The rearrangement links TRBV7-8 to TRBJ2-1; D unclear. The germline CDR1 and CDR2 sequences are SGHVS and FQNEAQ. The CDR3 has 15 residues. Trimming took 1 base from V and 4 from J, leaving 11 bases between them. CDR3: CASSLDGKIYNEQFF. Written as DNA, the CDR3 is TGTGCCAGCAGCTTAGATGGGAAGATATACAATGAGCAGTTCTTC.

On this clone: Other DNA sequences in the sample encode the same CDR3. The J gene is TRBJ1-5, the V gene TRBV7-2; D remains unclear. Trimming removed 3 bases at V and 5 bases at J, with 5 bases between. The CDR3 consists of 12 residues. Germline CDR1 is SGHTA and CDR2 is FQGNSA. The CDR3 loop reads CASSLKDQPQHF. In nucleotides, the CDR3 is TGTGCCAGCAGCTTGAAGGATCAGCCCCAGCATTTT.

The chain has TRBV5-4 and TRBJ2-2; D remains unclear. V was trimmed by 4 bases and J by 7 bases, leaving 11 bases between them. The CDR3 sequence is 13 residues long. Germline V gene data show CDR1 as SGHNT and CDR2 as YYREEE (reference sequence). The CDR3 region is CASSMREDGELFF. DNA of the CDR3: TGTGCCAGCAGCATGAGAGAGGACGGGGAGCTGTTTTTT.

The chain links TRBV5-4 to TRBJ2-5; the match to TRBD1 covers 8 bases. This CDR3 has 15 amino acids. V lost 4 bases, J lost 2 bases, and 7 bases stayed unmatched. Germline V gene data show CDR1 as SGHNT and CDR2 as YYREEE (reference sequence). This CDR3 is CASSPGTGRQETQYF. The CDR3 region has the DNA TGTGCCAGCAGCCCGGGGACAGGACGACAAGAGACCCAGTACTTC. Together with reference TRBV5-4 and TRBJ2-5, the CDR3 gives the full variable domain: ETGVTQSPTHLIKTRGQQVTLRCSSQSGHNTVSWYQQALGQGPQFIFQYYREEENGRGNFPPRFSGLQFPNYSSELNVNALELDDSALYLCASSPGTGRQETQYFGPGTRLLVL.

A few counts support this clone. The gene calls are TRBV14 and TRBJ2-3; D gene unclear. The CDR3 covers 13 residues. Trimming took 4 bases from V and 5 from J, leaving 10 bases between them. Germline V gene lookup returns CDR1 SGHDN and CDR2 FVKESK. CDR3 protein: CASSLRTQDTQYF. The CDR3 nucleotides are TGTGCCAGCAGCCTGCGGACGCAAGATACGCAGTATTTT.

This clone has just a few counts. CDR3 DNA: TGTGCCAGCAGTGGCAGGCAAGAGACCCAGTACTTC. Its protein product is CASSGRQETQYF. The rearrangement links TRBV6-6 to TRBJ2-5, with no clear D. Trimming removed 5 bases from V and 2 bases from J, with 6 bases in between. The CDR3 contains 12 residues. Germline-derived CDR1 and CDR2 are MNHNY and SVGAGI (reference sequence).

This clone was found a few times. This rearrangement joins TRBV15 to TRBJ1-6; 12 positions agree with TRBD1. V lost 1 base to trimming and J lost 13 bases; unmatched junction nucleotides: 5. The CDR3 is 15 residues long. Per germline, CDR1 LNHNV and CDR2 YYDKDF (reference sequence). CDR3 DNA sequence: TGTGCCACCAGCAGAGGGGGGACAGGGGGCTCCCCCCTCCACTTT. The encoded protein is CATSRGGTGGSPLHF.

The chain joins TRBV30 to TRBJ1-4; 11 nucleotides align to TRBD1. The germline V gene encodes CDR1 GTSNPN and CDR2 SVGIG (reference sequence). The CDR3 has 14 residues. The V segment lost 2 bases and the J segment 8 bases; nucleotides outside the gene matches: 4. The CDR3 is CAWSSGTGGEKLFF. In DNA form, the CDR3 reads TGTGCCTGGAGTTCTGGGACAGGGGGGGAAAAACTGTTTTTT.

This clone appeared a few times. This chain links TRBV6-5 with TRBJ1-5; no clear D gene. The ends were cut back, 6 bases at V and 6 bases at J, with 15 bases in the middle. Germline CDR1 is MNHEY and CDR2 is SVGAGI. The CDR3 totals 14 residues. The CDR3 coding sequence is TGTGCCAGCAGAAAGGGTAGGGAAGGTCAGCCCCAGCATTTT. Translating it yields CASRKGREGQPQHF.

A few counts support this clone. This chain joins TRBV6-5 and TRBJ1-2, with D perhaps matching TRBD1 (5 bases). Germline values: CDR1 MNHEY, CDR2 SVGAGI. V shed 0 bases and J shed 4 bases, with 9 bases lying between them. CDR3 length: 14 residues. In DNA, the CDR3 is TGTGCCAGCAGTTACTCAGGGGCCGGCTATGGCTACACCTTC. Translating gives CASSYSGAGYGYTF.

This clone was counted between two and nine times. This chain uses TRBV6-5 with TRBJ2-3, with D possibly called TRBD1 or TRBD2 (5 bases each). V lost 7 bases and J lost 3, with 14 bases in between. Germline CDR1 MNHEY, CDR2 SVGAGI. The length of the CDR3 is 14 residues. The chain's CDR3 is CASNHRDGTDTQYF. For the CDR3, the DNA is TGTGCCAGCAACCACCGGGACGGGACAGATACGCAGTATTTT.

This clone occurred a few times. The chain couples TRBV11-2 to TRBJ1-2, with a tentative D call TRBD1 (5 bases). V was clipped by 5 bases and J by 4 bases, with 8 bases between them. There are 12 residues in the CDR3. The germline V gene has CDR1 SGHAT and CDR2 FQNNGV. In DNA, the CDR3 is TGTGCCAGCAGCCCTACAGGCTATGGCTACACCTTC. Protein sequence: CASSPTGYGYTF.

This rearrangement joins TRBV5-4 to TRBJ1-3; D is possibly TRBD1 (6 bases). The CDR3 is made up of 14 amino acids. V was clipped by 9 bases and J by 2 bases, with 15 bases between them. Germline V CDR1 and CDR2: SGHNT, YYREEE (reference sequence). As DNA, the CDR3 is TGTGCCACTTCCCTGGGGGCGCCTGGAAACACCATATATTTT. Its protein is CATSLGAPGNTIYF.

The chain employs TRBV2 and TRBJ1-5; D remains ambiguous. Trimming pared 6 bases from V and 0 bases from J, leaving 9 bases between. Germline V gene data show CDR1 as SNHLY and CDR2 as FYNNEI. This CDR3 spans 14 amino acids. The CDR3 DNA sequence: TGTGCCAGCAGGTGGACCTATAGCAATCAGCCCCAGCATTTT. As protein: CASRWTYSNQPQHF.

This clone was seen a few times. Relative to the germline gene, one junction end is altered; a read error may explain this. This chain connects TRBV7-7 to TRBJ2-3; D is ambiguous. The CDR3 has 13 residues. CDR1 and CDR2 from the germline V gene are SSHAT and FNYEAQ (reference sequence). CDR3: CASSLGSGDTQYF. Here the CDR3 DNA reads TGTGCTAGCAGCTTGGGTTCGGGAGATACGCAGTATTTT.

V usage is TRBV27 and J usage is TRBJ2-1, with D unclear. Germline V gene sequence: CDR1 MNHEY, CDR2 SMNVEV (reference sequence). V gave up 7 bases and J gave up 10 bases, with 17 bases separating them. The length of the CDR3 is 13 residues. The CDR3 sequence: CASTRLDFREQFF. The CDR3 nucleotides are TGTGCCAGCACAAGACTCGACTTCCGGGAGCAGTTCTTC.

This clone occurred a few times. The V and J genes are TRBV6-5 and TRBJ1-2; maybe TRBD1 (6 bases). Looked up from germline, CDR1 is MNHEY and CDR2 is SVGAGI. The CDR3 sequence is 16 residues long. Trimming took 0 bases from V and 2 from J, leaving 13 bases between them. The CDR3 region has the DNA TGTGCCAGCAGTTACTCCCGACAGGTACTCAACTATGGCTACACCTTC. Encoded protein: CASSYSRQVLNYGYTF.

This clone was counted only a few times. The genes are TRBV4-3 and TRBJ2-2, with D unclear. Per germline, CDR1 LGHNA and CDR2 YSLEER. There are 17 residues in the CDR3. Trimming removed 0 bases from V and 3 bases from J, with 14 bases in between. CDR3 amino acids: CASSQEVTQTDTGELFF. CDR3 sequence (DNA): TGCGCCAGCAGCCAAGAGGTCACGCAAACCGACACCGGGGAGCTGTTTTTT.